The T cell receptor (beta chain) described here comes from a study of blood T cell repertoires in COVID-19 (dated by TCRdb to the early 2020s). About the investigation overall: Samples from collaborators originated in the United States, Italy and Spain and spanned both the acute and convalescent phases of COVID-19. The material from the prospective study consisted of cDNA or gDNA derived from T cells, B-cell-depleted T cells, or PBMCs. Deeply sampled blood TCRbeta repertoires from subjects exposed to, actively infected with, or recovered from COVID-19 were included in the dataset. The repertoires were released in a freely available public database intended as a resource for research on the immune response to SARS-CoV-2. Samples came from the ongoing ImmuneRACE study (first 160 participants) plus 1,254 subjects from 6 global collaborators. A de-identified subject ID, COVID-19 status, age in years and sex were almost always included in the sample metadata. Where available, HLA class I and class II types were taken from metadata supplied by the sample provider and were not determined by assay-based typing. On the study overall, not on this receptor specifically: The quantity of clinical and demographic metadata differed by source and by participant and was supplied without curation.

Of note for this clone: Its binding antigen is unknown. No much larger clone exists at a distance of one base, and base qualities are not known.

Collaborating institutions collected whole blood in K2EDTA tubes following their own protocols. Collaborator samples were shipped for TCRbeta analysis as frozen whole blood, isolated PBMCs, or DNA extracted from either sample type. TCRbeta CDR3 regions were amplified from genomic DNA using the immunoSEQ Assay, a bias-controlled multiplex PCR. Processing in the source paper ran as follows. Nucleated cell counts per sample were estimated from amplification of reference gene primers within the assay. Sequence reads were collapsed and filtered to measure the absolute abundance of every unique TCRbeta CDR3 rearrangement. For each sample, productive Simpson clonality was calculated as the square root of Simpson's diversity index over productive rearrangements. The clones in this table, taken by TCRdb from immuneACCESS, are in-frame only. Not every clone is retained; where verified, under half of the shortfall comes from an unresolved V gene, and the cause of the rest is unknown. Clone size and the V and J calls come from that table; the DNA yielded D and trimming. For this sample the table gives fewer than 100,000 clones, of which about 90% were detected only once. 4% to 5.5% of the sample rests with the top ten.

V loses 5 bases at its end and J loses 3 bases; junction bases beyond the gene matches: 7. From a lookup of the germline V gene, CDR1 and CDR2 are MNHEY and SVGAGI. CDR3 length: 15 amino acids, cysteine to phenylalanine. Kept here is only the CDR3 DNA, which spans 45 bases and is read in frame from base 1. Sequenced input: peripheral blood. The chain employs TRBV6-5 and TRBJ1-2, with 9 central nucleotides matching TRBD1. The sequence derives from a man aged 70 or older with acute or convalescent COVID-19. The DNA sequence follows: TGTGCCAGCAGTCTACGAACAGGGGGCGACTATGGCTACACCTTC. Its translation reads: CASSLRTGGDYGYTF.